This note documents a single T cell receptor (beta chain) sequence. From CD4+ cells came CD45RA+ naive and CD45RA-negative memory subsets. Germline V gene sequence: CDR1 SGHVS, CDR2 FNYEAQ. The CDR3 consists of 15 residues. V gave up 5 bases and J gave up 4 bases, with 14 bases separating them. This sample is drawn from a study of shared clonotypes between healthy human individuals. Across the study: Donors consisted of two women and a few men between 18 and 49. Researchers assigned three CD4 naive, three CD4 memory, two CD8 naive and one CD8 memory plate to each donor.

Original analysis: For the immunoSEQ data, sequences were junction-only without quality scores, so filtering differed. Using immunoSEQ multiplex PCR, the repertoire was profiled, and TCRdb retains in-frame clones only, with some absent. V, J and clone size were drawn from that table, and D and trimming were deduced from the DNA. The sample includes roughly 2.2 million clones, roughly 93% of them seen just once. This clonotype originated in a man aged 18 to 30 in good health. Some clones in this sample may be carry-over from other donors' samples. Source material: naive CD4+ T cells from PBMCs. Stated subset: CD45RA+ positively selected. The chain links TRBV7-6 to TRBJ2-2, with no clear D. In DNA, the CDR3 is TGTGCCAGCAGCCCTAGGGTGGCTACCACCGGGGAGCTGTTTTTT. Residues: CASSPRVATTGELFF.